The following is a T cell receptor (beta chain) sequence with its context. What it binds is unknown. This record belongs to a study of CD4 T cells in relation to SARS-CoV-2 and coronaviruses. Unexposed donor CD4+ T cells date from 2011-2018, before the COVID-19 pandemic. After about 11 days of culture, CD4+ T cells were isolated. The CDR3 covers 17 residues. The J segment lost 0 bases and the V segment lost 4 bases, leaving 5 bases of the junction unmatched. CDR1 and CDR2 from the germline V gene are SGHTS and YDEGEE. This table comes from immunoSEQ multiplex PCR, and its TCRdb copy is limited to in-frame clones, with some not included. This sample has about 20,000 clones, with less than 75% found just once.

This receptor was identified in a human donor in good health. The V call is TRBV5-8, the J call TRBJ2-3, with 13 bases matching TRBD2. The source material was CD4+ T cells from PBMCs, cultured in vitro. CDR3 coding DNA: TGTGCCAGCAGCCCCGGGACTAGCGGGGTTAGCACAGATACGCAGTATTTT. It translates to CASSPGTSGVSTDTQYF.